The clone carrying this T cell receptor (beta chain) was observed once. Its antigen is unidentified. The source of the sample is a study of Ad26.COV2.S vaccination and SARS-CoV-2 variants. On the study more broadly: Vaccine-arm donor from the placebo-controlled COV1001 Ad26.COV2.S trial. Study-wide results and limits: Measures of TCR breadth and depth may have fallen short of total T cell responses.

Regarding treatment: roughly 19 received Ad26.COV2.S at low or high dose, single or two shots; 5 received placebo; per-sample allocation not given. Sampling occurred on day 63 after the first vaccine or placebo injection. The donor's status was that of an adult aged 18-55 years in Boston. Only in-frame clones appear in the TCRdb table, and some are missing; sequencing was by immunoSEQ multiplex PCR. The sample records about 680,000 clones, 89% being singletons. The clonotype was recovered from a person between 18 and 65 years old who received the Ad26.COV2.S COVID-19 vaccine or a placebo. The material was peripheral blood, obtained in a trial of Ad26.COV2.S vaccine versus placebo.

CDR3 DNA sequence: TGTGCCAGCACCCGGGACAGAGTGAACACTGAAGCTTTCTTT. Translating it yields CASTRDRVNTEAFF. The rearrangement links TRBV6-5 to TRBJ1-1, with 7 bases matching TRBD1. The trim removed 7 bases at V and 0 bases at J, leaving 5 bases unmatched. Germline V CDR1 and CDR2: MNHEY, SVGAGI. CDR3 length: 14 residues.